This entry lists 9 T cell receptor beta chains sequenced from one sample in a study of T cell responses to AZD1222 COVID-19 vaccine. TCRdb's copy holds only in-frame clones and misses some; the assay was immunoSEQ multiplex PCR. Among 110,000 to 150,000 clones listed, 85% to 90% were seen once. Sample: peripheral blood, taken on day 0 of AZD1222 vaccination. The receptors here all came from an adult in good health.

The gene calls are TRBV29-1 and TRBJ2-3; 9 bases match TRBD2. Germline CDR1 and CDR2: SQVTM and ANQGSEA. This CDR3 has 14 residues. The J segment lost 2 bases and the V segment lost 3 bases, leaving 3 bases of the junction unmatched. The CDR3 here is CSVELAGVTDTQYF. The CDR3 coding sequence is TGCAGCGTTGAGTTAGCGGGAGTCACAGATACGCAGTATTTT.

This clone was found once. The chain has TRBV6-2 or TRBV6-3 and TRBJ2-3; 7 nucleotides line up with TRBD2. Germline-derived CDR1 and CDR2 are MNHEY and SVGEGT. There are 16 residues in the CDR3. V lost 4 bases and J lost 0; bases outside the gene matches: 7. DNA for the CDR3: TGTGCCAGCAGTTCCCCACTAGCGCCTAGCACAGATACGCAGTATTTT. Translation: CASSSPLAPSTDTQYF.

V usage is TRBV28 and J usage is TRBJ2-1, with TRBD2 matching 13 bases. Unmatched junction bases numbered 10, after V lost 2 bases and J lost 6 bases. From germline, CDR1 is MDHEN and CDR2 SYDVKM. The CDR3 length is 18 residues. In DNA form, the CDR3 reads TGTGCCAGCAGTTTAAGCTTCTTGGGGACTAGCGGGATCAATGAGCAGTTCTTC. Residues: CASSLSFLGTSGINEQFF.

This clone was observed a single time. The gene calls are TRBV30 and TRBJ1-1; the D is unclear. Germline V CDR1 and CDR2: GTSNPN, SVGIG (reference sequence). Trimming shortened V by 3 bases and J by 5 bases, and 19 bases separated the two germline ends. This CDR3 has 15 residues. The CDR3 sequence: CAWRGNGLLWTEAFF. DNA of the CDR3: TGTGCCTGGAGAGGAAATGGACTCTTATGGACTGAAGCTTTCTTT.

This clone was seen more than once but under ten times. The chain joins TRBV5-1 to TRBJ2-5; no clear D gene. CDR1 and CDR2 from the germline V gene are SGHRS and YFSETQ. V lost 1 base, J lost 3 bases, and 7 bases lay in between. This CDR3 is built from 13 residues. This chain's CDR3 is CASSLNRKETQYF. CDR3 nucleotide sequence: TGCGCCAGCAGCTTGAACAGAAAAGAGACCCAGTACTTC.

This chain's CDR3 is CASSDGGLGYTF. CDR3 sequence (DNA): TGTGCCAGCAGTGATGGCGGTCTTGGCTACACCTTC. The genes are TRBV5-6 and TRBJ1-2; unclear D gene. The V and J ends lost 5 bases and 7 bases respectively, with 12 bases between them. There are 12 residues in the CDR3. Germline-derived CDR1 and CDR2 are SGHDT and YYEEEE.

The V gene is TRBV11-3, the J gene TRBJ2-1; D might be TRBD1 (6 bases). The CDR3 length is 14 residues. Trimming removed 4 bases at V and 4 bases at J, with 11 bases between. Looked up from germline, CDR1 is SGHNT and CDR2 is YENEEA. The CDR3 coding sequence is TGTGCCAGCAGCTCGACAGGCCTTTACAATGAGCAGTTCTTC. It translates to CASSSTGLYNEQFF.

This sequence joins TRBV18 and TRBJ1-2; D is unclear. Trimming removed 6 bases from V and 5 bases from J, with 13 bases in between. The CDR3 has 13 residues. Germline V CDR1 and CDR2: KGHSH, LQKENI. CDR3 amino acids: CASSPSDQYGYTF. The CDR3 bases are TGTGCCAGCTCTCCATCGGACCAGTATGGCTACACCTTC.

This clone came up a few times. The rearrangement joins TRBV6-5 to TRBJ1-6; D unclear. Trimming removed 2 bases at V and 9 bases at J, with 11 bases between. The CDR3 has 14 amino acids. Germline V CDR1 and CDR2: MNHEY, SVGAGI. CDR3 bases: TGTGCCAGCAGTTACGCCGGCCATCGTTCACCCCTCCACTTT. Protein: CASSYAGHRSPLHF.